This is a list of T cell receptor beta chains from one sample in a study of cytomegalovirus exposure and HLA in healthy donors. Profiling relied on immunoSEQ multiplex PCR, and the TCRdb table lists in-frame clones only, not all of them. The sample includes 40,000 to 45,000 clones. The sample taken for sequencing was PBMCs. The receptors come from a man in his thirties or forties in good health and CMV-seronegative. The CDR3 runs from the conserved cysteine through the conserved F or W.

v_gene,j_gene,CDR3aa
TRBV7-8,TRBJ2-7,CASSLDSAYEQYF
TRBV6-5,TRBJ2-7,CASSHPPGNSYEQYF
TRBV6-5,TRBJ2-7,CASKRGSGVSYEQYF
TRBV25-1,TRBJ1-3,CASSGGRGWRGNTIYF
TRBV7-2,TRBJ1-6,CASSGDRDWHF
TRBV6-5,TRBJ1-1,CASSTDRGSRTEAFF
TRBV5-1,TRBJ2-3,CASSALQRGGTDTQYF
TRBV11-1,TRBJ2-3,CASSLGLAATDTQYF
TRBV27,TRBJ2-7,CASSLYRTGGLEQYF
TRBV6-1,TRBJ2-3,CASSEGREWGTHTDTQYF
TRBV9,TRBJ2-1,CASSPALGSNEQFF
TRBV10-3,TRBJ2-3,CAISGSSGDTDTQYF
TRBV13,TRBJ1-1,CASSSRDREHEAFF
TRBV13,TRBJ1-5,CASSYRGPNQPQHF
TRBV5-1,TRBJ2-1,CASSPTGETYNEQFF